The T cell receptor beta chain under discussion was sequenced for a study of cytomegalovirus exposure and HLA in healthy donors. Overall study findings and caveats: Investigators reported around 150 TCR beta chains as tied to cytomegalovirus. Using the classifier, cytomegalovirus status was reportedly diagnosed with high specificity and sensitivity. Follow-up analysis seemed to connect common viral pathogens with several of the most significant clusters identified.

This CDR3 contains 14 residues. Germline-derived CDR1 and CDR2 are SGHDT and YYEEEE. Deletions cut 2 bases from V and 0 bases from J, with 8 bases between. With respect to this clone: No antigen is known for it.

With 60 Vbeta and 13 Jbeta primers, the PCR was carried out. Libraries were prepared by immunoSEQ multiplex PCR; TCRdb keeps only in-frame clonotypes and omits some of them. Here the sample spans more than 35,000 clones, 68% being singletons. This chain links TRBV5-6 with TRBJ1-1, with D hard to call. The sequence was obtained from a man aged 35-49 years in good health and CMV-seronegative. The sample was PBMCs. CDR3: CASSFGELNTEAFF. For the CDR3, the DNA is TGTGCCAGCAGCTTTGGAGAGTTGAACACTGAAGCTTTCTTT.